This T cell receptor (beta chain) was obtained from a study of long-term antiretroviral therapy in people with HIV. Points from the study as a whole: For ART adherence, viral resistance and therapy changes, no data were available. Pre-ART expanded TRB clones stayed dominant throughout, though often decreasing after ART.

At survey level, the immunoSEQ assay was run in its v3.0 version. Assay: immunoSEQ multiplex PCR; the TCRdb copy retains only in-frame clones and omits some. The data show some 13,000 clones, 80% seen once. V trimming: 3 bases; J trimming: 4 bases; junction bases outside the gene matches: 8. The CDR3 length is 15 residues. CDR1 and CDR2 (germline): SGHTS, YDEGEE. Relative to its sample, this clone is medium-sized. Its antigen is undetermined. This sequence originates from a man aged 35-49 years with HIV. This chain connects TRBV5-8 to TRBJ1-2; 8 nucleotides agree with TRBD1. The sample was unsorted PBMCs, taken 3.2 years before starting antiretroviral therapy. The CDR3 sequence: CASSSRQGLAYGYTF. Here the CDR3 DNA reads TGTGCCAGCAGCTCCCGACAGGGGCTGGCCTATGGCTACACCTTC.